The 11 T cell receptor beta chains presented below share a single source sample, sequenced in a study of response to subunit inactivated influenza vaccine. TCRdb reprocessed the RT-PCR reads via MiXCR and lists one record per CDR3 protein. The sample records 300,000 to 350,000 distinct CDR3 sequences, about a fifth being singletons. This specimen was PBMCs from blood, taken less than 22 months after vaccination. Receptors originate from a man aged 45-69 years who received an inactivated influenza vaccine.

The chain uses TRBV7-6 and TRBJ2-7; tentatively, D is TRBD1 or TRBD2 (5 bases each). Trimming took 2 bases from V and 0 from J, leaving 8 bases between them. The CDR3 has 14 amino acids. Germline V lookup: CDR1 SGHVS, CDR2 FNYEAQ. CDR3 residues: CASSLMGDSYEQYF. The CDR3 nucleotides are TGTGCCAGCAGCTTAATGGGGGACTCCTACGAGCAGTACTTC.

V gene TRBV13 combines with J gene TRBJ1-1; tentatively, D is TRBD1 (5 bases). This CDR3 spans 18 amino acids. Trimming removed 5 bases from V and 1 base from J, with 23 bases in between. The germline V gene has CDR1 PRHDT and CDR2 FYEKMQ (reference sequence). The CDR3 is CASSHKGPGRYANTEAFF. CDR3 bases: TGTGCCAGCAGCCACAAGGGGCCAGGGAGGTACGCGAACACTGAAGCTTTCTTT.

The chain carries TRBV10-2 and TRBJ2-7; 8 nucleotides align to TRBD1. Germline CDR1 and CDR2: WSHSY and SAAADI. The CDR3 has 16 residues. V lost 9 bases and J lost 0; bases outside the gene matches: 13. CDR3: CASSGTGRGYSYEQYF. CDR3 bases: TGCGCCAGTTCCGGGACAGGCAGAGGGTACTCCTACGAGCAGTACTTC.

This clonotype was detected a few times. This rearrangement joins TRBV20-1 to TRBJ1-1; D may be TRBD1 (5 bases). CDR1 and CDR2 from the germline V gene are DFQATT and SNEGSKA (reference sequence). The V and J ends lost 5 bases and 1 base respectively, with 8 bases between them. The CDR3 extends over 12 amino acids. The CDR3 is CSAHQGNTEAFF. The DNA for the CDR3 is TGCAGTGCTCACCAGGGGAACACTGAAGCTTTCTTT.

This clonotype has a handful of counts. The rearrangement joins TRBV7-2 to TRBJ2-5; no definite D call. V lost 0 bases to trimming and J lost 4 bases, with 6 bases between them. The CDR3 is made up of 13 amino acids. Per germline, CDR1 SGHTA and CDR2 FQGNSA. DNA for the CDR3: TGTGCCAGCAGCTTAGCTTTCCGAGAGACCCAGTACTTC. It specifies CASSLAFRETQYF.

This clonotype was seen more than once but under ten times. The genes are TRBV5-1 and TRBJ2-7; 10 nucleotides line up with TRBD1. Germline CDR1 SGHRS, CDR2 YFSETQ. CDR3 length: 15 residues. V gave up 6 bases and J gave up 3 bases; unmatched junction bases: 9. The DNA of the CDR3 is TGCGCCAGCAAGGTCGGGACAGGGGTAAGCTACGAGCAGTACTTC. It specifies CASKVGTGVSYEQYF.

This clonotype was seen ten or more times. The chain uses TRBV12-3 or TRBV12-4 and TRBJ1-3; D may be TRBD1 (6 bases). The V end lost 8 bases, the J end lost 4 bases, and 12 bases lay between the germline ends. The CDR3 runs to 13 residues. CDR3 protein: CASQQGGGNTIYF. CDR3 in DNA: TGTGCCAGCCAACAGGGTGGCGGAAACACCATATATTTT.

A few counts support this clonotype. The CDR3, as DNA: TGTGCCAGCAGCTCTCAGGGGGCGAACACAGATACGCAGTATTTT. Translated: CASSSQGANTDTQYF. J is TRBJ2-3 and V is TRBV7-3; 8 positions match TRBD1. CDR3 length equals 15 residues. With 4 bases clipped from V and 2 bases from J, the junction kept 5 bases outside the gene matches. Germline V lookup: CDR1 SGHTA, CDR2 FQGTGA.

The chain joins TRBV27 to TRBJ2-5, with 7 bases that match TRBD1. V dropped 8 bases and J dropped 5; count of bases not matched to a gene: 2. CDR3 size: 11 residues. Germline V gives CDR1 MNHEY, CDR2 SMNVEV (reference sequence). CDR3 in DNA: TGTGCCAGCCAACAGGGGGAGACCCAGTACTTC. Its translation is CASQQGETQYF.

The rearrangement uses TRBV9 and TRBJ2-1; TRBD1 might be the D (6 bases). The V gene's germline CDR1 is SGDLS and CDR2 YYNGEE. Trimming stripped 2 bases from V and 0 bases from J, with 9 bases between. The CDR3 runs 15 residues. The CDR3 spells CASSVGASSYNEQFF. Here the CDR3 DNA reads TGTGCCAGCAGCGTGGGGGCTAGCTCCTACAATGAGCAGTTCTTC.

This clonotype was recorded at least ten times. The chain has TRBV28 and TRBJ1-5; possibly TRBD1 for D (6 bases). This CDR3 spans 17 amino acids. V was shortened by 1 base and J by 4 bases, with 17 bases between the two germline ends. The germline V gene encodes CDR1 MDHEN and CDR2 SYDVKM. This CDR3 reads CASSLFLFGTQNQPQHF. In DNA form, the CDR3 reads TGTGCCAGCAGTTTATTTCTTTTCGGGACACAAAATCAGCCCCAGCATTTT.